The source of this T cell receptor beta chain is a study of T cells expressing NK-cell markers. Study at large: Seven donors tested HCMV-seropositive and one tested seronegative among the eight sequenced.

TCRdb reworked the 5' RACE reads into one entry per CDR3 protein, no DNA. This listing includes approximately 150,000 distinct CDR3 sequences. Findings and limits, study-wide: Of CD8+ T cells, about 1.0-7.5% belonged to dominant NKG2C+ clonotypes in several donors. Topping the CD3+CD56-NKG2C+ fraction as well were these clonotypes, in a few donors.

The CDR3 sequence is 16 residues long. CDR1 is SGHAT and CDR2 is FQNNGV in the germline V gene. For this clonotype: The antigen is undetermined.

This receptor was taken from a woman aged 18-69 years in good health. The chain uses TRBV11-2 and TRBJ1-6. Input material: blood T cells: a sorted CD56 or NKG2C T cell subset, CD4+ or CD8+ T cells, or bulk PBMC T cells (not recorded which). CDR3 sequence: CASSLGSGTADSPLHF.